This T cell receptor beta chain came from a study of blood T cells in healthy people across ages. It was with a sample-barcoded 5' primer and a J-beta primer mix that a second PCR of roughly 7 to 12 cycles was run. Each CDR3 protein gets one entry after TCRdb re-called the 5' RACE reads with MiXCR. Of roughly 1.9 million distinct CDR3 sequences in the sample, 35% to 50% were seen once. Every sample gave at least 6 micrograms of total RNA when it was extracted. The CDR3 loop spans 14 amino acids. CDR1 is SGHKS, CDR2 YYEKEE, per germline (reference sequence). V lost 5 bases and J lost 1, with 10 bases in between. There are a few counts of this clonotype.

Sequencing input: blood. V gene TRBV5-5 combines with J gene TRBJ2-1; possibly TRBD1 for D (5 bases). This receptor was taken from a human donor in good health. CDR3 sequence reads: CASSFRVSYNEQFF. In DNA form, the CDR3 reads TGTGCCAGCAGTTTCAGGGTATCCTACAATGAGCAGTTCTTC.